This is a list of T cell receptor beta chains from one sample in a study of cytotoxic CD8 clonotypes in ibrutinib-treated CLL. Only in-frame clones appear in the TCRdb table, and some are missing; sequencing was by immunoSEQ multiplex PCR. Among roughly 220,000 clones listed, roughly 79% were seen once. The sequences come from PBMCs, collected after 12 months of ibrutinib treatment. The source of these receptors is a human donor with chronic lymphocytic leukemia. Both conserved end residues are part of each CDR3. A D gene is named only where the DNA matches it firmly. Not every row has a clone size; where given, it reads once, few, many or a size class.

V	D	size	J	DNA	CDR3
TRBV11-2	-	-	TRBJ2-5	TGTGCCAGCAGCCCGGACAGGGAGGGGACCCAGTACTTC	CASSPDREGTQYF
TRBV5-6	-	-	TRBJ2-7	TGTGCCAGCAGCTTAAAAAGACTCCTCCCGGAGCAGTACTTC	CASSLKRLLPEQYF
TRBV5-1	-	-	TRBJ1-4	TGCGCCAGCAGCTTAGGTACGGGATCAACTAATGAAAAACTGTTTTTT	CASSLGTGSTNEKLFF
TRBV4-1	TRBD1	-	TRBJ2-1	TGCGCCAGCAGCCCCGGGACAGCCTACAATGAGCAGTTCTTC	CASSPGTAYNEQFF
TRBV10-3	-	-	TRBJ1-1	TGTGCCATCAGTGAGAGGTCAGGCACCAGGGGCACTGAAGCTTTCTTT	CAISERSGTRGTEAFF
TRBV23-1	TRBD1	-	TRBJ1-1	TGCGCCAGCAGTCCCAGACAGGGGGCTAACATGAACACTGAAGCTTTCTTT	CASSPRQGANMNTEAFF
TRBV9	-	-	TRBJ2-3	TGTGCCAGCAGCCCGCGGCCCCCAGATACGCAGTATTTT	CASSPRPPDTQYF
TRBV2	-	-	TRBJ1-2	TGTGCCCCCCGAGTGAACATCAACTATGGCTACACCTTC	CAPRVNINYGYTF
TRBV15	-	-	TRBJ1-6	TGTGCCACCAGCAGCTCGACAGGAAAGTTTTCACCCCTCCACTTT	CATSSSTGKFSPLHF
TRBV4-1	-	-	TRBJ1-1	TGCGCCAGCAAGTTGGACACTGAAGCTTTCTTT	CASKLDTEAFF
TRBV27	-	-	TRBJ2-4	TGTGCCAGCAGTTTCTCGGGGTTAAACATTCAGTACTTC	CASSFSGLNIQYF
TRBV25-1	TRBD1	few	TRBJ2-5	TGTGCCATCGGGACAGGGGGACAACAAGAGACCCAGTACTTC	CAIGTGGQQETQYF
TRBV7-9	-	-	TRBJ1-1	TGTGCCAGCAGCCCCGGGGAGGGGGACCAGGCCCTCGAAGCTTTCTTT	CASSPGEGDQALEAFF
TRBV11-3	-	once	TRBJ2-1	TGTGCCAGCAGCTTAGGGTCCAGGGGCCGCTACAATGAGCAGTTCTTC	CASSLGSRGRYNEQFF
TRBV7-3	TRBD2	-	TRBJ2-1	TGTGCCAGTGGGACCGGGACTAGCGGAAATGAGCAGTTCTTC	CASGTGTSGNEQFF
TRBV6-1	-	few	TRBJ1-1	TGTGCCAGCAGGTCGGCCCATCTTCGCACTGAAGCTTTCTTT	CASRSAHLRTEAFF
TRBV18	TRBD1	-	TRBJ2-7	TGTGCCAGCTCACCAGTCCCAGGGGGTGATTACGAGCAGTACTTC	CASSPVPGGDYEQYF
TRBV7-2	-	-	TRBJ2-7	TGTGCCAGCAGCCCCGGTGTGGCGGTGCAGTACTTC	CASSPGVAVQYF
TRBV30	-	-	TRBJ1-6	TGTGCCTGGGATGGACCTGGGCGGGATTCACCCCTCCACTTT	CAWDGPGRDSPLHF
TRBV5-1	-	-	TRBJ1-1	TGCGCCAGCAGTTCGGGACACCTCACTGAAGCTTTCTTT	CASSSGHLTEAFF
TRBV11-2	-	-	TRBJ2-7	TGTGCCAGCAGCACAGGCCCCAGGGAGTACTTC	CASSTGPREYF
TRBV29-1	TRBD2	-	TRBJ2-2	TGCAGCGTTTATCTCCTAGCGGGGGCCCACACCGGGGAGCTGTTTTTT	CSVYLLAGAHTGELFF
TRBV9	-	-	TRBJ1-4	TGTGCCAGCAGCTGGGACCCGGGGGGTGAAAAACTGTTTTTT	CASSWDPGGEKLFF
TRBV27	-	-	TRBJ2-6	TGTGCCAGCAGTTTATCGCCGGGGTCCTCTGGGGCCAACGTCCTGACTTTC	CASSLSPGSSGANVLTF
TRBV6-5	TRBD2	-	TRBJ2-7	TGTGCCAGCAGTCCCCCGACTAGCGGAACCTACGAGCAGTACTTC	CASSPPTSGTYEQYF
TRBV7-9	-	-	TRBJ1-4	TGTGCCAGCAGCTTATCGCGGGGGATAACTAATGAAAAACTGTTTTTT	CASSLSRGITNEKLFF
TRBV7-8	-	few	TRBJ2-7	TGTGCCAGCAGCTTTTTGGCGGAGATCAGCGAGCAGTACTTC	CASSFLAEISEQYF
TRBV4-1	-	few	TRBJ1-1	TGCGCCAGCAGGACGACTAAGGGACCAATCTTCACCGTAACTGAAGCTTTCTTT	CASRTTKGPIFTVTEAFF
TRBV4-1	TRBD2	-	TRBJ2-7	TGCGCCAGCAGCCAAGGACTAGCGGGAAGTCTCTACGAGCAGTACTTC	CASSQGLAGSLYEQYF
TRBV20-1	-	-	TRBJ2-1	TGCAGTGCTCCAACGCCACTTGAGCAGTTCTTC	CSAPTPLEQFF
TRBV9	TRBD2	-	TRBJ2-1	TGTGCCAGCAGCGTAGCTGGGGTCCTAGCGGGGGGATTCTGGGATGAGCAGTTCTTC	CASSVAGVLAGGFWDEQFF
TRBV2	-	once	TRBJ1-2	TGTGCCAGCAGTGTCGGCAGGGCTGGCTACACCTTC	CASSVGRAGYTF
TRBV2	-	-	TRBJ2-1	TGTGCCAGCAGACTACAGGGCCTAATCTACAATGAGCAGTTCTTC	CASRLQGLIYNEQFF
TRBV6-5	-	many	TRBJ2-4	TGTGCCAGCAGTTACGATATGCGTTTC	CASSYDMRF
TRBV5-4	TRBD2	-	TRBJ2-7	TGTGCCAGCAGCTTGGCGACTAGCGGGGATTTCGAGCAGTACTTC	CASSLATSGDFEQYF
TRBV5-6	-	-	TRBJ2-7	TGTGCCAGCAGCTTGGGAGGCGGTGTCCCACCCTACGAGCAGTACTTC	CASSLGGGVPPYEQYF
TRBV11-2	-	few	TRBJ2-3	TGTGCCAGCACCATGCGCAAGGATCCCCTCACAGATACGCAGTATTTT	CASTMRKDPLTDTQYF
TRBV6-4	-	-	TRBJ2-1	TGTGCCAGCAGTGACCCCCGGGTTCCGTTTGAGCAGTTCTTC	CASSDPRVPFEQFF
TRBV19	-	-	TRBJ2-5	TGTGCCAGTAGTTGGCAAGGGCGGAGAGAAGAGACCCAGTACTTC	CASSWQGRREETQYF
TRBV6-1	-	few	TRBJ2-7	TGTGCCAGCAGTGAGCAGGGACTCATATACGAGCAGTACTTC	CASSEQGLIYEQYF
TRBV27	-	once	TRBJ2-7	TGTGCCAGCAGTTTCAACTACGAGCAGTACTTC	CASSFNYEQYF
TRBV29-1	-	once	TRBJ1-2	TGCAGCGTTGAACGCCGGGAGATCTATGGCTACACCTTC	CSVERREIYGYTF
TRBV29-1	-	-	TRBJ1-4	TGCAGCGTTGGTAATTCGGGCCGTTCGGGAGAAAAACTGTTTTTT	CSVGNSGRSGEKLFF
TRBV11-2	-	-	TRBJ2-7	TGTGCCGTCCGGCCGCAGGACGGACTTATATTCGAGCAGTACTTC	CAVRPQDGLIFEQYF
TRBV11-2	TRBD1	-	TRBJ1-2	TGTGCCAGCAGCGGGGACAGGGTGAACTATGGCTACACCTTC	CASSGDRVNYGYTF
TRBV7-9	-	-	TRBJ1-2	TGTGCCAGCAGCTCCTCGCCGTTACACTATGGCTACACCTTC	CASSSSPLHYGYTF
TRBV4-1	-	-	TRBJ2-1	TGCGCCAGCAGCCAAGATCTCCTACTAGGCGCGTCAGAGCAGTTCTTC	CASSQDLLLGASEQFF
TRBV18	-	-	TRBJ1-2	TGTGCCAGCTCACAACCAGGGAACTATGGCTACACCTTC	CASSQPGNYGYTF
TRBV11-2	TRBD1	-	TRBJ2-3	TGTGCCAGCAGCTCCGGGACAGCAGATACGCAGTATTTT	CASSSGTADTQYF
TRBV5-4	TRBD1	few	TRBJ2-7	TGTGCCAGCCATAAGGGACAGAAGCCATACGAGCAGTACTTC	CASHKGQKPYEQYF
TRBV7-8	TRBD1	few	TRBJ2-3	TGTGCCAGCAGCACCGGACAGGGGGGAGGTACGCAGTATTTT	CASSTGQGGGTQYF
TRBV2	TRBD1	few	TRBJ1-5	TGTGCCAGCAGGAAGGGCCAGGGGGCACAGCCCCAGCATTTT	CASRKGQGAQPQHF
TRBV7-7	TRBD1	-	TRBJ2-1	TGTGCTAGCAGCTTAGCGTTCGGGGGGACAGGGAGGGTCGATGAGCAGTTCTTC	CASSLAFGGTGRVDEQFF
TRBV4-1	-	-	TRBJ1-2	TGCGCCAGCAGCCAAGATTGGCCCGGGTACTATGGCTACACCTTC	CASSQDWPGYYGYTF
TRBV9	-	-	TRBJ1-2	TGTGCCAGCAGCGTACAGGACAGCTATGGCTACACCTTC	CASSVQDSYGYTF
TRBV29-1	-	-	TRBJ1-1	TGCAGCGTTTTCGGGGGCTTTGGGAAAACTGAAGCTTTCTTT	CSVFGGFGKTEAFF